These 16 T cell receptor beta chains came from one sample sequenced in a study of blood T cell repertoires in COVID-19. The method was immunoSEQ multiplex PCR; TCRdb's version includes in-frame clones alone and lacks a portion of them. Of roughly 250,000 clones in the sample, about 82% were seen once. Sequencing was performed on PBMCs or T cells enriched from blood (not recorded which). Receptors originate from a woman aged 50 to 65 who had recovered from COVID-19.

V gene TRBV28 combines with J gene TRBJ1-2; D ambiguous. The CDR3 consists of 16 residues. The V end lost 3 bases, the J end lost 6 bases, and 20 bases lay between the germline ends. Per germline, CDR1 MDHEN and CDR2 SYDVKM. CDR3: CASSFSVRKEANGYTF. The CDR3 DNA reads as TGTGCCAGCAGTTTTTCCGTGAGGAAGGAGGCTAATGGCTACACCTTC.

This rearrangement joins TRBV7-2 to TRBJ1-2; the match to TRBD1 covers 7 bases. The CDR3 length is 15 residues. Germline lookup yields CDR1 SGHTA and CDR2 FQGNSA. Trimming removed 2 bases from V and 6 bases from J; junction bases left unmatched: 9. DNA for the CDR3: TGTGCCAGCAGCTTACAATCAGGGGGGTTAGATGGCTACACCTTC. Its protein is CASSLQSGGLDGYTF.

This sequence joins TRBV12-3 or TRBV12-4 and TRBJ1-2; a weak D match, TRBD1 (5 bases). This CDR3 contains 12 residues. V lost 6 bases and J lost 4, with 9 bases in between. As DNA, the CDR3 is TGTGCCAGCAGCCAGACAGCCTATGGCTACACCTTC. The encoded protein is CASSQTAYGYTF.

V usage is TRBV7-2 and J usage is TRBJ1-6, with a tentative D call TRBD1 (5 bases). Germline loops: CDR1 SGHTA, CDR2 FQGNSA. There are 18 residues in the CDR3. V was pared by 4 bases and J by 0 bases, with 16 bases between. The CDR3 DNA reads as TGTGCCAGCAGCTCCCGGGACTCCAGGAGCTCCTATAATTCACCCCTCCACTTT. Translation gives CASSSRDSRSSYNSPLHF.

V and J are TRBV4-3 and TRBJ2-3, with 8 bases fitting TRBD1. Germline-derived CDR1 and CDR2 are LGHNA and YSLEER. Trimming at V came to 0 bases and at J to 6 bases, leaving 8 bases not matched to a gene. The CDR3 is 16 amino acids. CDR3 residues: CASSQDGRTGRDTQYF. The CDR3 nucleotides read TGCGCCAGCAGCCAAGATGGCAGGACAGGGCGGGATACGCAGTATTTT.

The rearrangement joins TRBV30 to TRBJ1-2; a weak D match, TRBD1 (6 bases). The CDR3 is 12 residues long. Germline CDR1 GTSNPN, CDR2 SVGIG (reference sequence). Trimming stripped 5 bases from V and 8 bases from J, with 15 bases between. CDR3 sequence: CAWEQPGEGYTF. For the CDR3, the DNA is TGTGCCTGGGAACAGCCAGGGGAGGGCTACACCTTC.

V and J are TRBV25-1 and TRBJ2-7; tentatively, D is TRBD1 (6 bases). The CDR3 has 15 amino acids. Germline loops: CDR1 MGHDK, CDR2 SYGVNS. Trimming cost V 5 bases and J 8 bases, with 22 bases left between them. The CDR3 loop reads CASSPTGQNWFQQYF. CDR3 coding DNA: TGTGCCAGCAGTCCCACGGGACAAAATTGGTTTCAGCAGTACTTC.

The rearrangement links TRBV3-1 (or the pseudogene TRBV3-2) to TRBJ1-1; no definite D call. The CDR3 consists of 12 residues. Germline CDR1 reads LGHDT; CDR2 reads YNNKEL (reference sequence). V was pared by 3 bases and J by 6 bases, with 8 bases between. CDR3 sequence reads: CASSQLTAEAFF. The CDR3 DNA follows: TGTGCCAGCAGCCAGCTAACAGCTGAAGCTTTCTTT.

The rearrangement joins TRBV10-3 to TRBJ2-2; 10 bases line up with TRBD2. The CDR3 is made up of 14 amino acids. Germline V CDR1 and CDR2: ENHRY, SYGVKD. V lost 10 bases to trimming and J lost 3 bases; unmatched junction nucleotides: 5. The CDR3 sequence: CATSGLADTGELFF. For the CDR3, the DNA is TGTGCCACCTCCGGACTAGCGGACACCGGGGAGCTGTTTTTT.

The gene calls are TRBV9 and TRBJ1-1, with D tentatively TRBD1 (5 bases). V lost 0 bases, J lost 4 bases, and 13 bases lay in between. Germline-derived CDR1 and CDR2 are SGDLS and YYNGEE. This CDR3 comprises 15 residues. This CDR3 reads CASSVGGAGGTEAFF. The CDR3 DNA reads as TGTGCCAGCAGCGTAGGAGGAGCGGGGGGCACTGAAGCTTTCTTT. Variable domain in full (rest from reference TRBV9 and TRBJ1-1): DSGVTQTPKHLITATGQRVTLRCSPRSGDLSVYWYQQSLDQGLQFLIQYYNGEERAKGNILERFSAQQFPDLHSELNLSSLELGDSALYFCASSVGGAGGTEAFFGQGTRLTVV.

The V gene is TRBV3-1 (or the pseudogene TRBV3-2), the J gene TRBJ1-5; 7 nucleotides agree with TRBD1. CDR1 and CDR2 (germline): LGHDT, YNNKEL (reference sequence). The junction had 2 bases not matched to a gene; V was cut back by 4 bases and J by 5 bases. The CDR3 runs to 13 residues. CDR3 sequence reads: CASSRDRDQPQHF. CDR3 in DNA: TGTGCCAGCAGCCGCGACAGGGATCAGCCCCAGCATTTT.

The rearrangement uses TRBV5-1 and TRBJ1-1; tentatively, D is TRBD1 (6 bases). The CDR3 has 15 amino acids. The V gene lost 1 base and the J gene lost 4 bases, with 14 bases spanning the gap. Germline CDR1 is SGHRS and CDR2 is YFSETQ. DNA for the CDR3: TGCGCCAGCAGCTTGAACTCAGGGGACGGCACTGAAGCTTTCTTT. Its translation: CASSLNSGDGTEAFF.

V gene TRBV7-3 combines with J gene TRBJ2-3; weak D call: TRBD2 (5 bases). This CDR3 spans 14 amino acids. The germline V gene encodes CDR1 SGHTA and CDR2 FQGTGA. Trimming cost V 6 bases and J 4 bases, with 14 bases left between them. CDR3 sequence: CASSLTPGADTQYF. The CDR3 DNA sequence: TGTGCCAGCAGTCTTACCCCCGGGGCAGATACGCAGTATTTT.

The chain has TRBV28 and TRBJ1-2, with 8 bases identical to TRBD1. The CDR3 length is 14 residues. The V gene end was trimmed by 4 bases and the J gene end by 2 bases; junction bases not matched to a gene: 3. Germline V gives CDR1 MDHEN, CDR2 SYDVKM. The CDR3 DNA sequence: TGTGCCAGCAGTTCTTCAGGGGGCAACTATGGCTACACCTTC. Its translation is CASSSSGGNYGYTF.

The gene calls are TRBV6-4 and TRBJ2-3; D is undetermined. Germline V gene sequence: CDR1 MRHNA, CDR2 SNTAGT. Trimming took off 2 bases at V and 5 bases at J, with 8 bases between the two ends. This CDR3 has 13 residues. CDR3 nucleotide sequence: TGTGCCAGCAGTGACACAATTGGAGATACGCAGTATTTT. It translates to CASSDTIGDTQYF.

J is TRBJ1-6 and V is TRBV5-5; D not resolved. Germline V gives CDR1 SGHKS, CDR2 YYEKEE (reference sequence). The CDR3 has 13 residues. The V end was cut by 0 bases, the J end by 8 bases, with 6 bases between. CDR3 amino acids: CASSLDTYSPLHF. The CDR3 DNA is TGTGCCAGCAGCTTGGATACATATTCACCCCTCCACTTT.